One sample yielded the 17 T cell receptor beta chains listed below, sequenced in a study of monozygotic twins with inflammatory bowel disease. TCRdb reprocessed the 5' RACE reads, with one entry per CDR3 protein and no DNA. This sample's clone table lists around 410,000 distinct CDR3 sequences. Material for sequencing was blood. These receptors were taken from a human donor with ulcerative colitis or Crohn's disease, or a healthy co-twin of an affected twin (not recorded which).

This chain links TRBV7-2 with TRBJ2-1; TCRdb indicates TRBD2, and absent DNA this call remains unverified. The CDR3 runs 17 residues. The germline V gene has CDR1 SGHTA and CDR2 FQGNSA. The CDR3 here is CASSMAPRGTSYNEQFF.

The V and J genes are TRBV14 and TRBJ2-2; the D gene TCRdb calls, TRBD1, cannot be checked with no DNA. The CDR3 has 15 residues. The germline CDR1 and CDR2 sequences are SGHDN and FVKESK. CDR3 protein: CASSQVMGHTGGLFF.

The rearrangement joins TRBV28 to TRBJ2-7; there is no DNA to check the TCRdb D call of TRBD1. The CDR3 extends over 14 amino acids. In germline, CDR1 is MDHEN, CDR2 SYDVKM. CDR3 protein: CASSFQGNPYEQYF.

The V and J genes are TRBV5-6 and TRBJ2-1; TCRdb's D call of TRBD1 is untestable without DNA. Germline V gene lookup returns CDR1 SGHDT and CDR2 YYEEEE. This CDR3 is 16 amino acids long. The chain's CDR3 is CASSVYRVISYNEQFF.

The V and J genes are TRBV12-3 or TRBV12-4 and TRBJ1-3; the TRBD1 assignment by TCRdb is unverifiable without DNA. The CDR3 totals 15 residues. CDR3 sequence reads: CASSLWGARGNTIYF.

The J gene is TRBJ1-1, the V gene TRBV5-1; TCRdb names TRBD1, which stays unverified in the absence of DNA. The CDR3 is made up of 16 amino acids. Germline V gene sequence: CDR1 SGHRS, CDR2 YFSETQ. CDR3 loop: CASSQDGTGVPTEAFF.

The chain employs TRBV10-3 and TRBJ2-6; TCRdb reports TRBD1, a call that lacks DNA to check it against. The CDR3 totals 14 residues. The germline CDR1 and CDR2 sequences are ENHRY and SYGVKD. The CDR3: CAISVGTGANVLTF.

The J gene is TRBJ1-3, the V gene TRBV5-1. The germline gives CDR1 SGHRS, CDR2 YFSETQ. The CDR3 runs to 15 residues. The CDR3 here is CASSSSGFSGNTIYF.

The chain couples TRBV4-1 to TRBJ2-5; TCRdb returns TRBD1, unconfirmable since there is no DNA. The CDR3 is 14 amino acids. Germline values: CDR1 MGHRA, CDR2 YSYEKL. This CDR3 is CASSQGRGGETQYF.

V usage is TRBV18 and J usage is TRBJ2-3. The CDR3 has 15 amino acids. CDR1 and CDR2 from the germline V gene are KGHSH and LQKENI. This CDR3 reads CASSPRGVRTDTQYF.

This chain uses TRBV11-2 with TRBJ2-7. This CDR3 has 12 residues. CDR1 is SGHAT and CDR2 is FQNNGV in the germline V gene. CDR3 sequence reads: CASLGSSYEQYF.

The J gene is TRBJ2-5, the V gene TRBV25-1; TCRdb outputs TRBD1, but without DNA this stays unchecked. Germline V gene data show CDR1 as MGHDK and CDR2 as SYGVNS. The CDR3 is 19 residues long. This chain's CDR3 is CASRASLRVGRGLGETQYF.

The V call is TRBV20-1, the J call TRBJ2-5; TCRdb calls TRBD1, which cannot be checked without DNA. CDR1 DFQATT and CDR2 SNEGSKA come from the germline V gene (reference sequence). This CDR3 has 12 amino acids. The CDR3 is CSANRGQETQYF.

J is TRBJ1-1 and V is TRBV20-1; the TCRdb D gene call, TRBD1, has no DNA to confirm it. From germline, CDR1 is DFQATT and CDR2 SNEGSKA (reference sequence). The CDR3 spans 14 residues. The CDR3 spells CSASSGGWSTEAFF.

CDR3 in amino acids: CASSALRSLSTGTPQHF. The gene calls are TRBV28 and TRBJ1-5; TCRdb indicates TRBD1, and absent DNA this call remains unverified. Per the germline V gene, CDR1 is MDHEN and CDR2 is SYDVKM. The CDR3 consists of 17 residues.

The chain carries TRBV20-1 and TRBJ1-1. Per germline, CDR1 DFQATT and CDR2 SNEGSKA (reference sequence). CDR3 length: 13 amino acids. CDR3 protein: CSAMKGKNTEAFF.

The genes are TRBV11-3 and TRBJ2-3; TCRdb indicates TRBD1, and absent DNA this call remains unverified. This CDR3 is 13 amino acids long. From germline, CDR1 is SGHNT and CDR2 YENEEA. Here the CDR3 reads CASSRSQGGGQYF.